The present entry profiles one T cell receptor (beta chain) with its context. The source of the sample is a study of blood T cell repertoires in COVID-19. Across the study: COVID-19 samples, acute and convalescent, were from the United States, Italy and Spain. Sample material is recorded as cDNA or gDNA derived from T cells, B-cell-depleted T cells, or PBMCs.

Per the authors' pipeline: Using reference gene primer amplification, nucleated cell counts were estimated. Libraries were prepared by immunoSEQ multiplex PCR; TCRdb keeps only in-frame clonotypes and omits some of them. Clone size and the V and J calls come from that table; the DNA yielded D and trimming. The sample has 250,000 to 300,000 clones, 86% seen once. CDR1 is MNHEY, CDR2 SMNVEV, per germline (reference sequence). J was trimmed by 5 bases and V by 5 bases; bases with no gene match: 10. The CDR3 runs to 15 residues. Sequencing was carried out using peripheral blood. The V call is TRBV27, the J call TRBJ2-7; 9 bases fit TRBD1. This TCR was sampled from a young man with active or convalescent COVID-19. As DNA, the CDR3 is TGTGCCAGCAGTGTCCGGGACAGGGTGTGGGACGAGCAGTACTTC. Protein sequence: CASSVRDRVWDEQYF.